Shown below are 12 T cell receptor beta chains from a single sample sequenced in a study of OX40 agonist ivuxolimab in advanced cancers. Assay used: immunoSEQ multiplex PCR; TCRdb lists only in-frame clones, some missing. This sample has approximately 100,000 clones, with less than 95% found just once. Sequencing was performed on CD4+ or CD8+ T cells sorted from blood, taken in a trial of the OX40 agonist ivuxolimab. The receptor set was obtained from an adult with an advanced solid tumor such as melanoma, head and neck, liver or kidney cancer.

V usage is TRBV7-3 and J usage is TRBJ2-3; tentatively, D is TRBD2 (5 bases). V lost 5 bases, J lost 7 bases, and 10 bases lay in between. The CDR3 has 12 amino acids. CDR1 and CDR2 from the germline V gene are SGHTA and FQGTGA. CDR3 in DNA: TGTGCCAGCAGCCTCCCGGGAAATACGCAGTATTTT. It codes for CASSLPGNTQYF.

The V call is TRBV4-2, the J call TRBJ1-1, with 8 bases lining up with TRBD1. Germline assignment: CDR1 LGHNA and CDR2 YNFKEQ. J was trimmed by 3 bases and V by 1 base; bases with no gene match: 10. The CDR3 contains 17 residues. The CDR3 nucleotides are TGTGCCAGCAGCCAAGCCCTGGGCAGGGGGCGCGACACTGAAGCTTTCTTT. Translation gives CASSQALGRGRDTEAFF.

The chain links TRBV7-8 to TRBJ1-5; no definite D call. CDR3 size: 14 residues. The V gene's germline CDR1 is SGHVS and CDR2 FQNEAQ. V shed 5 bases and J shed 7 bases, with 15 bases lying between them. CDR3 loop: CASSRERRGQPQHF. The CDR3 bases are TGTGCCAGCAGCCGTGAGAGGCGAGGCCAGCCCCAGCATTTT.

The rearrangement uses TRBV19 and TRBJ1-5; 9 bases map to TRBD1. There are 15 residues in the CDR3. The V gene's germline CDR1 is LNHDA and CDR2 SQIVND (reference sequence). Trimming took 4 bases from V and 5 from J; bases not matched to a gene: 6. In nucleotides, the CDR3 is TGTGCCAGTAGTAGGGACAGGGATGTTGATCAGCCCCAGCATTTT. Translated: CASSRDRDVDQPQHF.

CDR3 region: CASTRPPSTNQGDIQYF. In DNA, the CDR3 is TGTGCCAGTACCCGTCCGCCTAGCACCAACCAAGGGGACATTCAGTACTTC. J is TRBJ2-4 and V is TRBV19; either TRBD1 or TRBD2 may supply D (5 bases each). The germline V gene has CDR1 LNHDA and CDR2 SQIVND (reference sequence). The CDR3 sequence is 17 residues long. Between the trimmed V and J ends, which lost 7 bases and 8 bases, there was a span of 27 bases.

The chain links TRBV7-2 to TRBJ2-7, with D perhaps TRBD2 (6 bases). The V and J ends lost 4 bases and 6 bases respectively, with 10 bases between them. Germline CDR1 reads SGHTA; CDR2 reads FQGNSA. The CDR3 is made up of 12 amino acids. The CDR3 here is CASSWGVGEQYF. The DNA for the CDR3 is TGTGCCAGCAGCTGGGGGGTGGGCGAGCAGTACTTC.

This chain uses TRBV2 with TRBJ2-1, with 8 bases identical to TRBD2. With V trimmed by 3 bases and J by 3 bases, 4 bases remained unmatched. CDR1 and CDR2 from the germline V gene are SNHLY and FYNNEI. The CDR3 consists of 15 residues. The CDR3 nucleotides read TGTGCCAGCAGTGATATGCTAGCGGGCTACAATGAGCAGTTCTTC. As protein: CASSDMLAGYNEQFF.

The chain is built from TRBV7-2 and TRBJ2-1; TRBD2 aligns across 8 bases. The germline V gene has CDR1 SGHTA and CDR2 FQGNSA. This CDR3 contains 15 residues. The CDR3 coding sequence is TGTGCTTCTAAGTTAGGACCCAGCGGGAGCAATGAGCAGTTCTTC. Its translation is CASKLGPSGSNEQFF.

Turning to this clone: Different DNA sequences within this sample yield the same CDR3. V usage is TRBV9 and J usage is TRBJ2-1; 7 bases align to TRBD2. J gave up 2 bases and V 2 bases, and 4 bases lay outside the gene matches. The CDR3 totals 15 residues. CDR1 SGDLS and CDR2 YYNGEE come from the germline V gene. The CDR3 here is CASSVGGGPYNEQFF. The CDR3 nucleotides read TGTGCCAGCAGCGTGGGGGGAGGGCCCTACAATGAGCAGTTCTTC.

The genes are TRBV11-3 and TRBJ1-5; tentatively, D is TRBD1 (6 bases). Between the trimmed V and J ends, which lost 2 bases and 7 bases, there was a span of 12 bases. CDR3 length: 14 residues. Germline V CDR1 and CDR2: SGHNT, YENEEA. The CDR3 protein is CASSLIRGEQPQHF. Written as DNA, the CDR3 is TGTGCCAGCAGCTTAATTAGGGGGGAACAGCCCCAGCATTTT.

The CDR3 loop is CASSREGTKGRSTF. In nucleotides, the CDR3 is TGTGCCAGCAGCCGAGAAGGGACAAAGGGGAGGAGCACCTTC. V gene TRBV6-5 combines with J gene TRBJ1-2; a weak D match, TRBD1 (6 bases). Trimming cost V 6 bases and J 13 bases, with 24 bases left between them. The germline V gene has CDR1 MNHEY and CDR2 SVGAGI. CDR3 length equals 14 residues.

CDR3 sequence: CAWSVVDEQYF. DNA of the CDR3: TGTGCCTGGAGTGTTGTGGACGAGCAGTACTTC. V gene TRBV30 combines with J gene TRBJ2-7; D is ambiguous. This CDR3 is 11 amino acids long. CDR1 is GTSNPN, CDR2 SVGIG, per germline (reference sequence). Trimming stripped 0 bases from V and 5 bases from J, with 5 bases between.